A single sample gave rise to the 18 T cell receptor beta chains below, sequenced in a study of cytomegalovirus exposure and HLA in healthy donors. Both 60 Vbeta primers and 13 Jbeta primers went into the PCR. Libraries were prepared by immunoSEQ multiplex PCR; TCRdb keeps only in-frame clonotypes and omits some of them. Altogether roughly 100,000 clones are present, roughly 80% being singletons, with the ten largest covering over 4%. Sequences were obtained from PBMCs. The receptors come from a man aged 50 or older in good health and CMV-seropositive.

V and J are TRBV4-2 and TRBJ1-3; 8 bases align to TRBD1. The V gene end was trimmed by 0 bases and the J gene end by 2 bases; junction bases not matched to a gene: 6. This CDR3 contains 17 residues. CDR1 LGHNA and CDR2 YNFKEQ come from the germline V gene. CDR3 in amino acids: CASSQDLGQGAGNTIYF. The CDR3 DNA sequence: TGTGCCAGCAGCCAAGATTTAGGACAGGGCGCTGGAAACACCATATATTTT.

V and J are TRBV30 and TRBJ2-7, with 8 bases that match TRBD2. With 0 bases clipped from V and 3 bases from J, the junction kept 4 bases outside the gene matches. The CDR3 contains 14 residues. Germline CDR1 GTSNPN, CDR2 SVGIG (reference sequence). This CDR3 reads CAWSVGLAGYEQYF. CDR3 DNA: TGTGCCTGGAGTGTTGGTCTAGCGGGCTACGAGCAGTACTTC. Full variable domain (outside the CDR3, taken from reference TRBV30 and TRBJ2-7): SQTIHQWPATLVQPVGSPLSLECTVEGTSNPNLYWYRQAAGRGLQLLFYSVGIGQISSEVPQNLSASRPQDRQFILSSKKLLLSDSGFYLCAWSVGLAGYEQYFGPGTRLTVT.

This sequence joins TRBV10-2 and TRBJ2-5, with TRBD2 matching 14 bases. This CDR3 has 17 residues. The ends lost 10 bases at V and 5 bases at J; junction bases unmatched: 15. Germline loops: CDR1 WSHSY, CDR2 SAAADI. The CDR3 bases are TGCGCCACTAGCGGACTAGCGGGAGGACTAGGGTGGGAGACCCAGTACTTC. This sequence encodes CATSGLAGGLGWETQYF.

The rearrangement joins TRBV7-9 to TRBJ2-5; 11 bases fit TRBD1. From germline, CDR1 is SEHNR and CDR2 FQNEAQ (reference sequence). V was clipped by 4 bases and J by 3 bases; unmatched bases: 4. This CDR3 region has 15 residues. CDR3 nucleotides: TGTGCCAGCAGCTCCGGGACAGGGGGAAAAGAGACCCAGTACTTC. Amino acid sequence: CASSSGTGGKETQYF.

This chain joins TRBV7-8 and TRBJ1-1; D remains unclear. This CDR3 region has 13 residues. V shed 5 bases and J shed 11 bases, with 18 bases lying between them. Per the germline V gene, CDR1 is SGHVS and CDR2 is FQNEAQ. CDR3 sequence: CASSNTLDGDAFF. CDR3 bases: TGTGCCAGCAGCAATACTCTGGACGGGGATGCTTTCTTT.

The chain couples TRBV15 to TRBJ1-5; TRBD1 is a possible D gene (6 bases). V dropped 2 bases and J dropped 5 bases, with 13 bases sitting between them. This CDR3 is 15 amino acids long. The germline CDR1 and CDR2 sequences are LNHNV and YYDKDF (reference sequence). The DNA of the CDR3 is TGTGCCACCAGCAGACAGGGGAGGGACCATCAGCCCCAGCATTTT. Its translation: CATSRQGRDHQPQHF.

The V call is TRBV28, the J call TRBJ1-5; a possible D gene is TRBD1 (5 bases). The CDR3 has 14 amino acids. Germline V gene lookup returns CDR1 MDHEN and CDR2 SYDVKM. Trimming removed 4 bases at V and 4 bases at J, with 11 bases between. Here the CDR3 reads CASSSPGGNQPQHF. Here the CDR3 DNA reads TGTGCCAGCAGTTCACCTGGGGGGAATCAGCCCCAGCATTTT.

This chain links TRBV19 with TRBJ2-7; TRBD1 matches 9 bases. V dropped 4 bases and J dropped 4; count of bases not matched to a gene: 8. Germline-derived CDR1 and CDR2 are LNHDA and SQIVND (reference sequence). The CDR3 covers 15 residues. CDR3 nucleotide sequence: TGTGCCAGTAGTACCTACGACAGGGGGTTATACGAGCAGTACTTC. Its protein product is CASSTYDRGLYEQYF.

CDR3 DNA sequence: TGTGCCAGTAGCCCACTAGCGGGAGGGGCCAAAAACATTCAGTACTTC. It codes for CASSPLAGGAKNIQYF. The chain employs TRBV19 and TRBJ2-4; the match to TRBD2 covers 13 bases. The CDR3 totals 16 residues. Per germline, CDR1 LNHDA and CDR2 SQIVND (reference sequence). With 6 bases clipped from V and 1 base from J, the junction kept 3 bases outside the gene matches.

The chain links TRBV7-6 to TRBJ2-3; 9 nucleotides agree with TRBD2. Per germline, CDR1 SGHVS and CDR2 FNYEAQ. V shed 5 bases, J shed 4 bases, and the junction held 10 bases outside the gene matches. The CDR3 has 16 amino acids. CDR3 nucleotides: TGTGCCAGCAGCCCCGAGCCTAGCGGGACCCCAGATACGCAGTATTTT. Translated: CASSPEPSGTPDTQYF.

The rearrangement links TRBV21-1 to TRBJ2-5; the table's TRBD1 call for D was not verified on the DNA. TRBV21-1 is a listed pseudogene. This CDR3 region has 14 residues. Here the CDR3 DNA reads TGTGCCAGCAGCAATGGGACAGGGCAAGAGACCCAGTACTTC. Its protein product is CASSNGTGQETQYF.

The V call is TRBV5-4, the J call TRBJ2-1, with D possibly being TRBD1 (6 bases). The germline V gene has CDR1 SGHNT and CDR2 YYREEE (reference sequence). V lost 1 base, J lost 1 base, and 12 bases lay in between. The CDR3 has 16 residues. DNA of the CDR3: TGTGCCAGCAGCTTGAGGGGGAGCCGATCCTACAATGAGCAGTTCTTC. Translation gives CASSLRGSRSYNEQFF. Combining the CDR3 with reference TRBV5-4 and TRBJ2-1 gives the whole variable domain ETGVTQSPTHLIKTRGQQVTLRCSSQSGHNTVSWYQQALGQGPQFIFQYYREEENGRGNFPPRFSGLQFPNYSSELNVNALELDDSALYLCASSLRGSRSYNEQFFGPGTRLTVL.

This clone has more than one count but fewer than ten. The rearrangement joins TRBV10-1 to TRBJ2-1; 8 bases are a match to TRBD2. Per the germline V gene, CDR1 is WNHNN and CDR2 is SYGVQD (reference sequence). V was clipped by 0 bases and J by 4 bases; unmatched bases: 17. The CDR3 loop spans 20 amino acids. CDR3 amino acids: CASSESRGSGTCPPYNEQFF. CDR3 nucleotides: TGCGCCAGCAGTGAGTCGAGGGGTAGCGGGACTTGCCCCCCTTACAATGAGCAGTTCTTC.

This clone was seen only a few times. This chain links TRBV2 with TRBJ2-1; 15 bases match TRBD2. The germline gives CDR1 SNHLY, CDR2 FYNNEI. V shed 5 bases and J 2 bases; nucleotides not matched to a gene: 7. The CDR3 covers 18 residues. The CDR3 DNA is TGTGCCAGCAGTTCACCGGGACTAGCGGGAGGAGCCTACAATGAGCAGTTCTTC. As protein: CASSSPGLAGGAYNEQFF.

The J gene is TRBJ2-5, the V gene TRBV28; 9 bases align to TRBD1. Trimming cost V 7 bases and J 2 bases; bases outside gene matches: 8. This CDR3 contains 15 residues. Germline-derived CDR1 and CDR2 are MDHEN and SYDVKM. The CDR3 DNA reads TGTGCCAGCACCTCCCGGACAGGGGTACAAGAGACCCAGTACTTC. Amino acid sequence: CASTSRTGVQETQYF.

This chain connects TRBV10-2 to TRBJ1-1; D may be TRBD1 (6 bases). Trimming left V 5 bases short and J 5 bases short, with 15 bases between. This CDR3 contains 14 residues. Germline-derived CDR1 and CDR2 are WSHSY and SAAADI. CDR3: CASSTQQGQTEAFF. The CDR3 region has the DNA TGCGCCAGCAGTACGCAACAGGGACAAACTGAAGCTTTCTTT.

The chain carries TRBV5-1 and TRBJ2-1; 10 positions agree with TRBD2. The germline V gene encodes CDR1 SGHRS and CDR2 YFSETQ. CDR3 length: 20 residues. The ends lost 4 bases at V and 0 bases at J; junction bases unmatched: 16. This CDR3 is CASSPPRVAGGRSSYNEQFF. In nucleotides, the CDR3 is TGCGCCAGCAGCCCGCCGCGGGTAGCGGGAGGAAGGAGCTCCTACAATGAGCAGTTCTTC.

The rearrangement joins TRBV5-1 to TRBJ2-7, with 7 bases aligning to TRBD2. This CDR3 has 17 residues. Germline loops: CDR1 SGHRS, CDR2 YFSETQ. J lost 2 bases, V lost 4 bases, and 15 bases had no gene match. The CDR3 nucleotides are TGCGCCAGCAGCCGACGACCGCTAGCGGATCTTACCTACGAGCAGTACTTC. This sequence encodes CASSRRPLADLTYEQYF.